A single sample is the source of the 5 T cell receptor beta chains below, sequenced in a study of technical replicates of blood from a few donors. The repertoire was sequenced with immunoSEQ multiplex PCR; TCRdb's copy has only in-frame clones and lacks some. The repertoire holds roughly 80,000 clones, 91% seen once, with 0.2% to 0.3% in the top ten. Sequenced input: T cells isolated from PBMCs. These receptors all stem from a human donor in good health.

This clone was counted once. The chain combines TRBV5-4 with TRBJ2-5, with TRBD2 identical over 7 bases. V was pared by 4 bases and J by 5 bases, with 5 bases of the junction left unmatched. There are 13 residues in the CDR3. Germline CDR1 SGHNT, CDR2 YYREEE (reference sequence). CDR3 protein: CASSGIAGETQYF. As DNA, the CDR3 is TGTGCCAGCAGCGGAATAGCGGGCGAGACCCAGTACTTC.

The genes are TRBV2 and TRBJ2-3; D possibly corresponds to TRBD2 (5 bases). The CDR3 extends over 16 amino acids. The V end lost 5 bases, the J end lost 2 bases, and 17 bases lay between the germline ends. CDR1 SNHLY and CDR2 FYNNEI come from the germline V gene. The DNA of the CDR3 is TGTGCCAGCAGTCTCGAGGGCCGATCTTACACAGATACGCAGTATTTT. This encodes CASSLEGRSYTDTQYF. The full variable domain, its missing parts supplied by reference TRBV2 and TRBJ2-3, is EPEVTQTPSHQVTQMGQEVILRCVPISNHLYFYWYRQILGQKVEFLVSFYNNEISEKSEIFDDQFSVERPDGSNFTLKIRSTKLEDSAMYFCASSLEGRSYTDTQYFGPGTRLTVL.

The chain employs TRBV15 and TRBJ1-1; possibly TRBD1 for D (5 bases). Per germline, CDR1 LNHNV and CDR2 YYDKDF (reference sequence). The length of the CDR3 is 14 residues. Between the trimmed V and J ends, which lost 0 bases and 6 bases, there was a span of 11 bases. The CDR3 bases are TGTGCCACCAGCAGAGAGACAGCCGTGTCTGAAGCTTTCTTT. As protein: CATSRETAVSEAFF.

In DNA, the CDR3 is TGTGCCAGCAGCCAGAGGACTAGCGGGAAAGCAGATACGCAGTATTTT. Protein: CASSQRTSGKADTQYF. The genes are TRBV4-2 and TRBJ2-3, with 12 bases aligning to TRBD2. After removal of 3 bases from V and 4 bases from J, the junction contained 5 bases not matched to a gene. This CDR3 comprises 16 residues. Germline V gene sequence: CDR1 LGHNA, CDR2 YNFKEQ.

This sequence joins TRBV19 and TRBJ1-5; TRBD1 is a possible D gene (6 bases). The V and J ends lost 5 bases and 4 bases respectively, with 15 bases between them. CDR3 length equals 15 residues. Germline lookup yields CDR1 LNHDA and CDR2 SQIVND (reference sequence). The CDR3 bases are TGTGCCAGTAGTCAAGGGGGGAGGGGAAATCAGCCCCAGCATTTT. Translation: CASSQGGRGNQPQHF.